The 23 T cell receptor beta chains given below trace back to one sample, sequenced in a study of T-cell memory formation after mild COVID-19. From the 5' RACE reads, TCRdb called clonotypes with MiXCR, one entry per CDR3 protein. The sample carries fewer than 250,000 distinct CDR3 sequences, roughly a tenth recorded once. The sequencing input was PBMCs or a T cell subset sorted from them (not recorded which). The receptors come from a man aged 18-30 years who had mild COVID-19 (a few samples of this study predate the infection). Cell type and time point are not known.

Only a few counts were recorded for this clonotype. DNA of the CDR3: TGTGCCACCACAGAGGCGGGGGGCAATGAGCAGTTCTTC. It yields the protein CATTEAGGNEQFF. The chain links TRBV24-1 to TRBJ2-1, with 8 bases matching TRBD2. Germline V CDR1 and CDR2: KGHDR, SFDVKD. The CDR3 contains 13 residues. The V and J ends lost 8 bases and 6 bases, in that order; junction bases with no gene match: 5.

This clonotype was counted ten times or more. V gene TRBV5-1 combines with J gene TRBJ1-1, with D possibly being TRBD1 (5 bases). The CDR3 runs 14 residues. Germline CDR1 and CDR2: SGHRS and YFSETQ. V gave up 0 bases and J gave up 4 bases, with 10 bases separating them. The CDR3 loop is CASSLGPGSTEAFF. The CDR3 nucleotides read TGCGCCAGCAGCTTGGGACCAGGGAGCACTGAAGCTTTCTTT. Combining the CDR3 with reference TRBV5-1 and TRBJ1-1 gives the whole variable domain KAGVTQTPRYLIKTRGQQVTLSCSPISGHRSVSWYQQTPGQGLQFLFEYFSETQRNKGNFPGRFSGRQFSNSRSEMNVSTLELGDSALYLCASSLGPGSTEAFFGQGTRLTVV.

The V call is TRBV7-2, the J call TRBJ1-2, with no clear D. Trimming left V 0 bases short and J 8 bases short, with 10 bases between. Germline CDR1 is SGHTA and CDR2 is FQGNSA. The CDR3 sequence is 13 residues long. In nucleotides, the CDR3 is TGTGCCAGCAGCTTAGCGGCAGGTCAAGGCTACACCTTC. Its translation is CASSLAAGQGYTF.

This chain uses TRBV6-2 or TRBV6-3 with TRBJ2-3, with D perhaps being TRBD1 or TRBD2 (5 bases each). CDR1 MNHEY and CDR2 SVGEGT come from the germline V gene. The ends were cut back, 4 bases at V and 11 bases at J, with 10 bases in the middle. There are 11 residues in the CDR3. The CDR3 nucleotides read TGTGCCAGCAGTTCCTGGGACCTGCAGTATTTT. Its protein is CASSSWDLQYF.

This clonotype was picked up a small number of times. The chain joins TRBV6-2 or TRBV6-3 to TRBJ2-6; the D gene is possibly TRBD1 (5 bases). V lost 4 bases and J 0 bases, leaving 7 bases between the germline ends. CDR1 is MNHEY, CDR2 SVGEGT, per germline. CDR3 size: 15 residues. The CDR3 DNA sequence: TGTGCCAGCAGTTTTCAGGGCTCTGGGGCCAACGTCCTGACTTTC. It specifies CASSFQGSGANVLTF.

The CDR3 region has the DNA TGCAGCGCTTCAGGGGGAGCTCAGCCCCAGCATTTT. Its protein product is CSASGGAQPQHF. The gene calls are TRBV20-1 and TRBJ1-5; 7 bases align to TRBD1. The CDR3 runs to 12 residues. Germline V gene lookup returns CDR1 DFQATT and CDR2 SNEGSKA (reference sequence).

The genes are TRBV9 and TRBJ2-3; TRBD2 agrees at 14 bases. Germline loops: CDR1 SGDLS, CDR2 YYNGEE. This CDR3 has 22 residues. V dropped 2 bases and J dropped 2; count of bases not matched to a gene: 19. The CDR3 DNA reads TGTGCCAGCAGCGTGGCAACAAGCCGACCGGGACTAGCGGGGGATGTCACAGATACGCAGTATTTT. Translating it yields CASSVATSRPGLAGDVTDTQYF.

This clonotype was seen a few times. The V gene is TRBV7-2, the J gene TRBJ1-1; 7 positions match TRBD1. V shed 5 bases and J 11 bases; nucleotides not matched to a gene: 11. Germline CDR1 and CDR2: SGHTA and FQGNSA. This CDR3 contains 13 residues. This CDR3 reads CASSQDEGALAFF. The CDR3 DNA sequence: TGTGCCAGCAGCCAAGATGAGGGGGCGCTGGCTTTCTTT.

This clonotype was observed a few times. The chain employs TRBV7-8 and TRBJ1-3; D is undetermined. Germline values: CDR1 SGHVS, CDR2 FQNEAQ. This CDR3 is built from 15 residues. V was cut by 2 bases and J by 4 bases, with 12 bases left in between. CDR3 nucleotide sequence: TGTGCCAGCAGCTTATGGGCGGTAGCCGGAAACACCATATATTTT. Amino acids: CASSLWAVAGNTIYF.

This clonotype was recorded at least ten times. CDR3 loop: CASSPDPGHLNTEAFF. The DNA of the CDR3 is TGCGCCAGCAGCCCCGACCCGGGACACTTAAACACTGAAGCTTTCTTT. This chain links TRBV5-1 with TRBJ1-1; D is perhaps TRBD1 (6 bases). V gave up 4 bases and J gave up 2 bases, with 18 bases separating them. This CDR3 region has 16 residues. The germline V gene has CDR1 SGHRS and CDR2 YFSETQ.

This clonotype showed up just a few times. This sequence joins TRBV27 and TRBJ2-5; D perhaps matches TRBD1 (5 bases). V lost 4 bases, J lost 1 base, and 16 bases lay in between. The CDR3 sequence is 16 residues long. Germline CDR1 reads MNHEY; CDR2 reads SMNVEV (reference sequence). CDR3 amino acids: CASSSRQKYFQETQYF. As DNA, the CDR3 is TGTGCCAGCAGTTCTCGACAGAAATATTTCCAAGAGACCCAGTACTTC.

In this sample, this clonotype turned up many times. CDR3 sequence: CASSRGGALNEQFF. CDR3 DNA sequence: TGTGCCAGCAGCCGGGGGGGGGCACTCAATGAGCAGTTCTTC. The V and J genes are TRBV7-8 and TRBJ2-1; 8 bases agree with TRBD2. CDR1 and CDR2 (germline): SGHVS, FQNEAQ. V lost 5 bases to trimming and J lost 6 bases; unmatched junction nucleotides: 6. The CDR3 sequence is 14 residues long.

The chain recombines TRBV5-1 with TRBJ1-1; tentatively, D is TRBD1 (6 bases). CDR3 length: 12 amino acids. Germline CDR1 is SGHRS and CDR2 is YFSETQ. Trimming shortened V by 7 bases and J by 4 bases, and 11 bases separated the two germline ends. The chain's CDR3 is CASLGGGTEAFF. The CDR3 DNA is TGCGCCAGCCTGGGGGGCGGCACTGAAGCTTTCTTT.

This clonotype was seen ten or more times. The gene calls are TRBV7-2 and TRBJ2-3; 9 bases agree with TRBD2. V shed 7 bases and J 7 bases; nucleotides not matched to a gene: 6. The length of the CDR3 is 13 residues. CDR1 and CDR2 from the germline V gene are SGHTA and FQGNSA. CDR3 DNA: TGTGCCAGCACCGCTGGACTAGCGTATACGCAGTATTTT. This codes for CASTAGLAYTQYF.

There are many counts of this clonotype. The chain carries TRBV19 and TRBJ1-6; D remains unclear. Trimming cost V 3 bases and J 10 bases, with 7 bases left between them. Per the germline V gene, CDR1 is LNHDA and CDR2 is SQIVND (reference sequence). The CDR3 covers 12 residues. CDR3 region: CASSMTGSPLHF. As DNA, the CDR3 is TGTGCCAGTAGTATGACGGGATCACCCCTCCACTTT.

The rearrangement uses TRBV7-2 and TRBJ2-3, with 7 bases fitting TRBD2. CDR1 and CDR2 from the germline V gene are SGHTA and FQGNSA. The CDR3 covers 15 residues. V lost 5 bases, J lost 4 bases, and 9 bases stayed unmatched. CDR3 loop: CASSPLAAGADTQYF. In DNA form, the CDR3 reads TGTGCCAGCAGCCCCCTGGCGGCGGGGGCAGATACGCAGTATTTT.

This clonotype was counted only a few times. V usage is TRBV18 and J usage is TRBJ2-2; D unresolved. Trimming removed 8 bases from V and 6 bases from J, with 16 bases in between. The CDR3 covers 14 residues. The germline V gene has CDR1 KGHSH and CDR2 LQKENI. The CDR3 sequence is CASRVDPRAGELFF. DNA of the CDR3: TGTGCCAGCCGGGTCGATCCTCGGGCCGGGGAGCTGTTTTTT.

This clonotype came up many times. The CDR3 loop is CASSPLTSGSYNEQFF. CDR3 in DNA: TGTGCCAGCTCACCACTCACTAGCGGTTCCTACAATGAGCAGTTCTTC. The chain combines TRBV18 with TRBJ2-1; TRBD2 agrees at 8 bases. CDR3 length: 16 amino acids. Germline CDR1 reads KGHSH; CDR2 reads LQKENI. The ends lost 1 base at V and 1 base at J; junction bases unmatched: 3.

This clonotype was seen only a few times. This chain uses TRBV7-9 with TRBJ2-3; a weak D match, TRBD2 (7 bases). The CDR3 has 16 residues. Germline CDR1 SEHNR, CDR2 FQNEAQ (reference sequence). V lost 5 bases, J lost 1 base, and 16 bases lay in between. CDR3 in DNA: TGTGCCAGCAGCCCCTGGGGGGGGCACGGCACAGATACGCAGTATTTT. It specifies CASSPWGGHGTDTQYF.

The J gene is TRBJ1-4, the V gene TRBV5-6; D uncertain. V gave up 8 bases and J gave up 0 bases, with 14 bases separating them. The CDR3 covers 15 residues. Per the germline V gene, CDR1 is SGHDT and CDR2 is YYEEEE. CDR3 sequence reads: CASSYPAATNEKLFF. The CDR3 DNA is TGTGCCAGTTCTTATCCCGCGGCAACTAATGAAAAACTGTTTTTT.

This clonotype was detected a few times. The gene calls are TRBV7-9 and TRBJ2-1; 13 nucleotides match TRBD2. Germline V lookup: CDR1 SEHNR, CDR2 FQNEAQ (reference sequence). V gave up 5 bases and J gave up 0 bases; unmatched junction bases: 7. The CDR3 extends over 18 amino acids. CDR3 amino acids: CASSPGLAGTSSYNEQFF. In nucleotides, the CDR3 is TGTGCCAGCAGCCCGGGACTAGCGGGAACCAGCTCCTACAATGAGCAGTTCTTC.

This clonotype turned up a few times. This chain links TRBV15 with TRBJ2-1, with 9 bases aligning to TRBD2. The CDR3 runs to 13 residues. The trim removed 5 bases at V and 16 bases at J, leaving 12 bases unmatched. In germline, CDR1 is LNHNV, CDR2 YYDKDF (reference sequence). The CDR3 region is CATSLRLAELKFF. The CDR3 DNA reads as TGTGCCACCAGCCTTAGACTAGCGGAACTAAAATTCTTC.

This clonotype was detected only a few times. One end of the junction fails to match germline, which may point to a read error. The chain couples TRBV5-5 to TRBJ2-1, with a tentative D call TRBD1 (6 bases). The CDR3 covers 14 residues. Germline CDR1 reads SGHKS; CDR2 reads YYEKEE (reference sequence). CDR3 in amino acids: CASSLVQGLSELFF. CDR3 nucleotides: TGTGCCAGCAGCTTGGTACAGGGTTTGAGCGAGCTGTTCTTC.